This passage covers 27 T cell receptor beta chains from one sample sequenced in a study of T cell changes during pregnancy in multiple sclerosis. Profiling relied on immunoSEQ multiplex PCR, and the TCRdb table lists in-frame clones only, not all of them. Here the sample spans over 90,000 clones, 90% being singletons. Sequenced material: peripheral blood, taken in the second trimester of pregnancy. The receptors were gathered from a female donor in good health, enrolled as a control in a pregnancy study.

This chain links TRBV28 with TRBJ1-5; D is perhaps TRBD1 (5 bases). Germline V gene sequence: CDR1 MDHEN, CDR2 SYDVKM. V was shortened by 5 bases and J by 0 bases, with 11 bases between the two germline ends. The CDR3 runs 15 residues. The CDR3 is CASSPPQGSNQPQHF. The CDR3 DNA follows: TGTGCCAGCAGTCCTCCCCAGGGTAGCAATCAGCCCCAGCATTTT. The whole variable domain, remainder taken from reference TRBV28 and TRBJ1-5, is DVKVTQSSRYLVKRTGEKVFLECVQDMDHENMFWYRQDPGLGLRLIYFSYDVKMKEKGDIPEGYSVSREKKERFSLILESASTNQTSMYLCASSPPQGSNQPQHFGDGTRLSIL.

This sequence joins TRBV5-6 and TRBJ2-6, with TRBD1 matching over 8 bases. The CDR3 contains 17 residues. Germline V gene data show CDR1 as SGHDT and CDR2 as YYEEEE. The V segment lost 6 bases and the J segment 0 bases; nucleotides outside the gene matches: 8. In DNA form, the CDR3 reads TGTGCCAGCACCCTTGGACAGGGATACTCTGGGGCCAACGTCCTGACTTTC. Its translation: CASTLGQGYSGANVLTF.

The chain has TRBV7-6 and TRBJ1-4, with 8 bases identical to TRBD1. Germline lookup yields CDR1 SGHVS and CDR2 FNYEAQ. The CDR3 runs to 15 residues. V was clipped by 5 bases and J by 5 bases; unmatched bases: 7. The CDR3 nucleotides are TGTGCCAGCAGCCGAGACAGGGGACCAAATGAAAAACTGTTTTTT. Its protein product is CASSRDRGPNEKLFF.

The V call is TRBV15, the J call TRBJ1-5; a weak D match, TRBD1 (6 bases). The ends were cut back, 1 base at V and 1 base at J, with 14 bases in the middle. The CDR3 has 17 residues. Looked up from germline, CDR1 is LNHNV and CDR2 is YYDKDF (reference sequence). CDR3 bases: TGTGCCACCAGCAGAGGAGCAGGGGTCTTGAGCAATCAGCCCCAGCATTTT. This sequence encodes CATSRGAGVLSNQPQHF.

The gene calls are TRBV5-1 and TRBJ1-4, with TRBD1 matching 9 bases. This CDR3 region has 16 residues. V was clipped by 4 bases and J by 7 bases; unmatched bases: 11. Germline V lookup: CDR1 SGHRS, CDR2 YFSETQ. For the CDR3, the DNA is TGCGCCAGCAGCGTATTACAGGGGGCTACGGGTGAAAAACTGTTTTTT. It yields the protein CASSVLQGATGEKLFF.

This chain uses TRBV6-1 with TRBJ2-4; D might be TRBD2 (5 bases). Looked up from germline, CDR1 is MNHNS and CDR2 is SASEGT. V shed 9 bases and J shed 0 bases, with 15 bases lying between them. The CDR3 is 15 amino acids. CDR3 nucleotides: TGTGCCAGTGGGAGAGAGATTCTAGCCAAAAACATTCAGTACTTC. This translates into CASGREILAKNIQYF.

The J gene is TRBJ2-7, the V gene TRBV25-1; TRBD1 matches 10 bases. This CDR3 spans 15 amino acids. The germline V gene encodes CDR1 MGHDK and CDR2 SYGVNS. Trimming at V came to 2 bases and at J to 3 bases, leaving 4 bases not matched to a gene. In DNA form, the CDR3 reads TGTGCCAGCAGTGAACCGGGACAGGGGCTCTACGAGCAGTACTTC. Its protein product is CASSEPGQGLYEQYF.

V gene TRBV9 combines with J gene TRBJ1-3, with D possibly matching TRBD1 (5 bases). The V gene lost 0 bases and the J gene lost 4 bases, with 14 bases spanning the gap. This CDR3 comprises 16 residues. The germline gives CDR1 SGDLS, CDR2 YYNGEE. For the CDR3, the DNA is TGTGCCAGCAGCGTAGAACCCGCAGGGTCCGGAAACACCATATATTTT. This codes for CASSVEPAGSGNTIYF. The full variable domain, rest sourced from reference TRBV9 and TRBJ1-3, is DSGVTQTPKHLITATGQRVTLRCSPRSGDLSVYWYQQSLDQGLQFLIQYYNGEERAKGNILERFSAQQFPDLHSELNLSSLELGDSALYFCASSVEPAGSGNTIYFGEGSWLTVV.

The chain combines TRBV7-6 with TRBJ1-1, with 8 bases fitting TRBD1. Germline assignment: CDR1 SGHVS and CDR2 FNYEAQ. V shed 0 bases and J 2 bases; nucleotides not matched to a gene: 5. The CDR3 has 16 residues. In nucleotides, the CDR3 is TGTGCCAGCAGCTTAGCACAGGGGGGTTACAACACTGAAGCTTTCTTT. Protein sequence: CASSLAQGGYNTEAFF.

The chain links TRBV5-1 to TRBJ1-1, with 7 bases aligning to TRBD1. CDR1 and CDR2 from the germline V gene are SGHRS and YFSETQ. CDR3 length: 17 residues. Germline trimming cut 0 bases from V and 0 bases from J; bases unmatched to any gene: 8. The CDR3, as DNA: TGCGCCAGCAGCTTGGGACGGGACAGTTTCATGAACACTGAAGCTTTCTTT. Translating gives CASSLGRDSFMNTEAFF.

The chain is built from TRBV6-5 and TRBJ1-5; D gene ambiguous. The V and J ends lost 0 bases and 2 bases respectively, with 8 bases between them. Germline assignment: CDR1 MNHEY and CDR2 SVGAGI. CDR3 size: 15 residues. The CDR3 loop reads CASSYSNRGNQPQHF. The DNA of the CDR3 is TGTGCCAGCAGTTACTCGAATCGGGGCAATCAGCCCCAGCATTTT.

The chain uses TRBV6-5 and TRBJ2-1; 7 positions match TRBD2. V shed 3 bases and J 2 bases; nucleotides not matched to a gene: 7. The CDR3 contains 16 residues. Per germline, CDR1 MNHEY and CDR2 SVGAGI. CDR3 region: CASSYTSGVAYNEQFF. DNA of the CDR3: TGTGCCAGCAGTTATACAAGCGGGGTCGCCTACAATGAGCAGTTCTTC.

This clone occurred once. This sequence joins TRBV6-4 and TRBJ1-1; TRBD1 is a possible D gene (6 bases). With 4 bases removed from V and 4 bases from J, the gap between germline ends came to 13 bases. The CDR3 length is 14 residues. Germline assignment: CDR1 MRHNA and CDR2 SNTAGT. CDR3 in DNA: TGTGCCAGCAGTGCAGGGGTTAGGGGCACTGAAGCTTTCTTT. Amino acid sequence: CASSAGVRGTEAFF.

This chain links TRBV5-1 with TRBJ2-1; TRBD2 matches at 11 bases. Germline-derived CDR1 and CDR2 are SGHRS and YFSETQ. The CDR3 has 19 residues. With V trimmed by 3 bases and J by 7 bases, 18 bases remained unmatched. CDR3 amino acids: CASSYNPPASGRRSNEQFF. CDR3 coding DNA: TGCGCCAGCAGCTACAACCCCCCCGCTAGCGGGAGGCGATCGAATGAGCAGTTCTTC.

V gene TRBV28 combines with J gene TRBJ2-7; 7 nucleotides line up with TRBD1. The CDR3 extends over 16 amino acids. Germline V gene lookup returns CDR1 MDHEN and CDR2 SYDVKM. J lost 0 bases, V lost 7 bases, and 12 bases had no gene match. Written as DNA, the CDR3 is TGTGCCAGCAATACAGGGGCCGCGCCGATCTCCTACGAGCAGTACTTC. This sequence encodes CASNTGAAPISYEQYF.

The chain joins TRBV6-6 to TRBJ1-4; D possibly corresponds to TRBD1 (5 bases). V was clipped by 2 bases and J by 7 bases, with 11 bases between them. This CDR3 is 14 amino acids long. CDR1 MNHNY and CDR2 SVGAGI come from the germline V gene (reference sequence). The CDR3 region has the DNA TGTGCCAGCAGTTACGACCAGGGAGGTGAAAAACTGTTTTTT. Translation gives CASSYDQGGEKLFF.

The V gene is TRBV6-1, the J gene TRBJ1-2, with D maybe TRBD1 (6 bases). The CDR3 has 14 amino acids. Germline loops: CDR1 MNHNS, CDR2 SASEGT. The V and J ends lost 8 bases and 1 base respectively, with 14 bases between them. CDR3 amino acids: CASLHPGVNYGYTF. CDR3 nucleotides: TGTGCCAGCCTACACCCAGGGGTTAACTATGGCTACACCTTC.

CDR3 sequence: CASTQNQGRSYGYTF. CDR3 DNA: TGTGCCAGCACCCAAAATCAGGGGCGAAGTTATGGCTACACCTTC. This chain uses TRBV28 with TRBJ1-2; D possibly corresponds to TRBD1 (6 bases). In germline, CDR1 is MDHEN, CDR2 SYDVKM. This CDR3 comprises 15 residues. With 7 bases removed from V and 5 bases from J, the gap between germline ends came to 20 bases.

This clone appeared a single time. The genes are TRBV20-1 and TRBJ2-7; maybe TRBD2 (5 bases). V gave up 8 bases and J gave up 3 bases, with 11 bases separating them. The CDR3 extends over 11 amino acids. Per germline, CDR1 DFQATT and CDR2 SNEGSKA (reference sequence). The CDR3 protein is CSLRAGYEQYF. The CDR3 DNA reads as TGCAGTCTCCGGGCGGGCTACGAGCAGTACTTC.

This sequence joins TRBV4-2 and TRBJ1-4; 12 bases match TRBD1. In germline, CDR1 is LGHNA, CDR2 YNFKEQ. This CDR3 comprises 16 residues. V was pared by 0 bases and J by 7 bases, with 3 bases of the junction left unmatched. The CDR3 here is CASSQDLGQGAEKLFF. DNA of the CDR3: TGTGCCAGCAGCCAAGATTTGGGACAGGGGGCTGAAAAACTGTTTTTT.

The rearrangement uses TRBV27 and TRBJ2-1; 10 bases align to TRBD1. CDR1 is MNHEY and CDR2 is SMNVEV in the germline V gene (reference sequence). This CDR3 region has 16 residues. J lost 5 bases, V lost 6 bases, and 10 bases had no gene match. CDR3 in DNA: TGTGCCAGCAGGAGGCCGGGACAGGGGTTGAACAATGAGCAGTTCTTC. Translated: CASRRPGQGLNNEQFF.

The CDR3 loop reads CASSSTGSYEQYF. The CDR3, as DNA: TGTGCCAGCAGCTCAACAGGTTCCTACGAGCAGTACTTC. The J gene is TRBJ2-7, the V gene TRBV7-9; a weak D match, TRBD1 (5 bases). The length of the CDR3 is 13 residues. Trimming pared 4 bases from V and 1 base from J, leaving 8 bases between. CDR1 SEHNR and CDR2 FQNEAQ come from the germline V gene (reference sequence).

The chain links TRBV6-4 to TRBJ2-6, with D uncertain. CDR3 length: 14 residues. V was shortened by 2 bases and J by 0 bases, with 2 bases between the two germline ends. Looked up from germline, CDR1 is MRHNA and CDR2 is SNTAGT. Here the CDR3 reads CASSDLSGANVLTF. The CDR3, as DNA: TGTGCCAGCAGTGACCTCTCTGGGGCCAACGTCCTGACTTTC.

The rearrangement uses TRBV28 and TRBJ2-1, with 10 bases that match TRBD1. The germline V gene has CDR1 MDHEN and CDR2 SYDVKM. J lost 4 bases, V lost 6 bases, and 9 bases had no gene match. The CDR3 has 16 residues. The CDR3 DNA reads as TGTGCCAGCAGCCAACCCGGGGGACAGGGGTACAATGAGCAGTTCTTC. Translated: CASSQPGGQGYNEQFF.

This chain uses TRBV4-1 with TRBJ1-5; 7 nucleotides line up with TRBD1. The CDR3 consists of 15 residues. The ends lost 4 bases at V and 6 bases at J; junction bases unmatched: 9. Germline CDR1 reads MGHRA; CDR2 reads YSYEKL. The CDR3: CASSLQRGGGQPQHF. The CDR3 DNA reads as TGCGCCAGCAGCCTCCAGCGAGGGGGCGGTCAGCCCCAGCATTTT.

This chain joins TRBV15 and TRBJ1-3; no definite D call. The CDR3 totals 17 residues. Trimming removed 5 bases at V and 2 bases at J, with 19 bases between. Germline CDR1 reads LNHNV; CDR2 reads YYDKDF (reference sequence). CDR3 protein: CATSLYSPQTAGNTIYF. The CDR3 DNA sequence: TGTGCCACCAGCTTATACAGCCCCCAAACGGCTGGAAACACCATATATTTT.

CDR3 nucleotides: TGTGCCAGCAGTTTACTAGCGGGCACAGATACGCAGTATTTT. Translation gives CASSLLAGTDTQYF. V and J are TRBV27 and TRBJ2-3, with 7 bases that match TRBD2. The CDR3 sequence is 14 residues long. Germline CDR1 MNHEY, CDR2 SMNVEV (reference sequence). Trimming removed 2 bases from V and 1 base from J; junction bases left unmatched: 0.